This TCR beta chain was sequenced in a study of Ad26.COV2.S vaccination and SARS-CoV-2 variants. In its sample, this clone was seen a few times. TCRdb keeps only in-frame clones here, not all; method: immunoSEQ multiplex PCR. The table records about 180,000 clones, 70% to 90% of them present only once. The sequenced sample was peripheral blood, obtained after recovery from COVID-19. This TCR was recovered from a human donor who had recovered from COVID-19.

The CDR3 DNA follows: TGTGCCAGCAGTGGGGGGCTGACTAATGAAAAACTGTTTTTT. Its translation is CASSGGLTNEKLFF. The chain carries TRBV2 and TRBJ1-4, with D tentatively TRBD1 (6 bases). Trimming removed 4 bases at V and 2 bases at J, with 8 bases between. This CDR3 spans 14 amino acids. Per germline, CDR1 SNHLY and CDR2 FYNNEI. Together with reference TRBV2 and TRBJ1-4, the CDR3 gives the full variable domain: EPEVTQTPSHQVTQMGQEVILRCVPISNHLYFYWYRQILGQKVEFLVSFYNNEISEKSEIFDDQFSVERPDGSNFTLKIRSTKLEDSAMYFCASSGGLTNEKLFFGSGTQLSVL.